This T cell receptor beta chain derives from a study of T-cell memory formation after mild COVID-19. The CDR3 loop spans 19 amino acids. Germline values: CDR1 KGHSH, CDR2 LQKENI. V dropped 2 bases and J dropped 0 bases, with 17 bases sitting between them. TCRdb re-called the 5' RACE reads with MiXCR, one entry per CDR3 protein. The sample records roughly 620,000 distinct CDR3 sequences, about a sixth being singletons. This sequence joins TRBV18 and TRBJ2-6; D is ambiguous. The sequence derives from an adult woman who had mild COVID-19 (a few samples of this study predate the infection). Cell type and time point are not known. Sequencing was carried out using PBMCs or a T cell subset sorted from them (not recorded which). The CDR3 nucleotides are TGTGCCAGCTCACCAAGTGTGGGAATTCCGGTCTCTGGGGCCAACGTCCTGACTTTC. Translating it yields CASSPSVGIPVSGANVLTF.